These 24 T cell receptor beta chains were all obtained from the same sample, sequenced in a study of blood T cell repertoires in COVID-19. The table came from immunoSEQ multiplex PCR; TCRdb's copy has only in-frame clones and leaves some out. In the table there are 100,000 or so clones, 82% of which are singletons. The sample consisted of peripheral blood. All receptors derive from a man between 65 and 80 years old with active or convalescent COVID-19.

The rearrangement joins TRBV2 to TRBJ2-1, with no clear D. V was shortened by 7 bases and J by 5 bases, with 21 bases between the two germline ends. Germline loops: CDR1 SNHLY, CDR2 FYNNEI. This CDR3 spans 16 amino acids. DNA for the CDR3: TGTGCCAGCACTCGCCGTCCCGGGTCCCCGGACAATGAGCAGTTCTTC. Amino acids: CASTRRPGSPDNEQFF.

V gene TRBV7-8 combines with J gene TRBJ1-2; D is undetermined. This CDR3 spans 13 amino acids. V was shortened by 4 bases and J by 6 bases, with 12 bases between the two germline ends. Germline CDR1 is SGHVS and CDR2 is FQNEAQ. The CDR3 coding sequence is TGTGCCAGCAGCTCCGAGGCGGTCCATGGCTACACCTTC. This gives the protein CASSSEAVHGYTF.

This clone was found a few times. The CDR3 loop is CATSPGQISSYEQYF. In DNA, the CDR3 is TGTGCCACCAGCCCCGGACAGATAAGCTCCTACGAGCAGTACTTC. The chain is built from TRBV10-3 and TRBJ2-7; tentative D call: TRBD1 (6 bases). This CDR3 has 15 amino acids. The V gene lost 10 bases and the J gene lost 0 bases, with 19 bases spanning the gap. The germline V gene encodes CDR1 ENHRY and CDR2 SYGVKD.

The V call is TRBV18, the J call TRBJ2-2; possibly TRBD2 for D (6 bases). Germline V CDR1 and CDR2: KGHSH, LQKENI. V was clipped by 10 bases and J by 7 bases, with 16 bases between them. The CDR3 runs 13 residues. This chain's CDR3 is CATSRREDGELFF. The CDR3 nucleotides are TGTGCCACCTCCAGGAGGGAGGACGGGGAGCTGTTTTTT.

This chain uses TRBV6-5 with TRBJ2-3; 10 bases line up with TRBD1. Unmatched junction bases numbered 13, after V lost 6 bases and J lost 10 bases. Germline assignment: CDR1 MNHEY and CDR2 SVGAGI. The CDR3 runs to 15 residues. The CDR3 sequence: CASSQTGGTTRAQYF. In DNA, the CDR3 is TGTGCCAGCAGCCAGACAGGGGGCACAACACGCGCGCAGTATTTT.

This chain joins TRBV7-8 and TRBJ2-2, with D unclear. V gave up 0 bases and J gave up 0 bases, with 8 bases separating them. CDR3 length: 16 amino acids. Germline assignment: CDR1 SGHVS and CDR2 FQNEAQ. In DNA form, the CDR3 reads TGTGCCAGCAGCTTAGCTGACACCACGAACACCGGGGAGCTGTTTTTT. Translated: CASSLADTTNTGELFF.

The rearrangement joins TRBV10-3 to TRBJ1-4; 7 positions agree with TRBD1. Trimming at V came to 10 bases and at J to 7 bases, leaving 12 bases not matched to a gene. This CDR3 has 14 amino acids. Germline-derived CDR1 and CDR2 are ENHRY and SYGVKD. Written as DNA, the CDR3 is TGTGCCACCCGAAACGGGGCAGGGGGTGAAAAACTGTTTTTT. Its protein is CATRNGAGGEKLFF.

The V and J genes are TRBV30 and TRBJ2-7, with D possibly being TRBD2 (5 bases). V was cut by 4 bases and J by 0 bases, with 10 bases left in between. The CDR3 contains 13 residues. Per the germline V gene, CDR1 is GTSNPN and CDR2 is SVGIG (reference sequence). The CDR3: CAWNPGVSYEQYF. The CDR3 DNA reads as TGTGCCTGGAATCCCGGGGTCTCCTACGAGCAGTACTTC.

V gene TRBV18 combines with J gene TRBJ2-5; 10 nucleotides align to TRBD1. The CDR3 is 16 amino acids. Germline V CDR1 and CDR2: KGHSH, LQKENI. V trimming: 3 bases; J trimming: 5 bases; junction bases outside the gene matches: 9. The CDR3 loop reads CASSPGQGHPGETQYF. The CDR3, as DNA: TGTGCCAGCTCACCGGGACAGGGGCACCCCGGGGAGACCCAGTACTTC.

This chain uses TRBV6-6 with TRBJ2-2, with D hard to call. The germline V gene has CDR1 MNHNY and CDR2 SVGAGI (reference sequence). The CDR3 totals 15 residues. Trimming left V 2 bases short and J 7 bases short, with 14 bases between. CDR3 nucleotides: TGTGCCAGCAGTTACGGCCAGGCCCGCCTCGGGGAGCTGTTTTTT. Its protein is CASSYGQARLGELFF.

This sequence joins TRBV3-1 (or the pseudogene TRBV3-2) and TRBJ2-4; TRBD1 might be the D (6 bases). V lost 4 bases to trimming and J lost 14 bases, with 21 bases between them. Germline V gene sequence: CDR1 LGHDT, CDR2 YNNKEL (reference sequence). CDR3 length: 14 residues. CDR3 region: CASSPAGALVTKYF. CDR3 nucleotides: TGTGCCAGCAGCCCTGCAGGGGCCCTCGTAACAAAGTACTTC.

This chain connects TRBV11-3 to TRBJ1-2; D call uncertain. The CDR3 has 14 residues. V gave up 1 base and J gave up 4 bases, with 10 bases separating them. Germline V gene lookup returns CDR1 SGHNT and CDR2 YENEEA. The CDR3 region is CASSLGSDSYGYTF. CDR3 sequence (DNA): TGTGCCAGCAGCTTAGGGTCAGACTCCTATGGCTACACCTTC.

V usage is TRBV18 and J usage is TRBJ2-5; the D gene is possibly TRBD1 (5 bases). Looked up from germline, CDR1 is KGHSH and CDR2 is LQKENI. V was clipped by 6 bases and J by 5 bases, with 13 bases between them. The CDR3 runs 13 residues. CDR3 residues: CASSRTRDETQYF. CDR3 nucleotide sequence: TGTGCCAGCTCGCGGACCAGGGATGAGACCCAGTACTTC.

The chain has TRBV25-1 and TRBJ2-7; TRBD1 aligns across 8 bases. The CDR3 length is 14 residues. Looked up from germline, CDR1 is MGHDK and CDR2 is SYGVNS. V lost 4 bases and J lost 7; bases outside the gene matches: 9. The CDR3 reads CASSGRQGIGEQYF. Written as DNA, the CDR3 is TGTGCCAGCAGTGGCCGACAGGGGATCGGAGAGCAGTACTTC.

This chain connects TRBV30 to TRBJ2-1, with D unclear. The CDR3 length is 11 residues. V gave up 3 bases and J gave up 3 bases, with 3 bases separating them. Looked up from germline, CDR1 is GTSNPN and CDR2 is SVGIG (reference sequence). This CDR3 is CAWSIYNEQFF. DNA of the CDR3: TGTGCCTGGAGCATCTACAATGAGCAGTTCTTC.

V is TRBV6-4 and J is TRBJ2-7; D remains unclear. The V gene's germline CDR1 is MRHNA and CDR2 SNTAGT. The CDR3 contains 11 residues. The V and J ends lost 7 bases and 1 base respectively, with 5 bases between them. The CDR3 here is CASTPSYEQYF. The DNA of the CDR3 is TGTGCCAGCACCCCGTCCTACGAGCAGTACTTC.

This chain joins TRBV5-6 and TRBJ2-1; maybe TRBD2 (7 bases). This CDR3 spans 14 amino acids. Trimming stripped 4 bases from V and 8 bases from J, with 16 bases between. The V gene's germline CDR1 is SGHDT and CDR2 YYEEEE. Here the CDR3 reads CASSRGARWDEQFF. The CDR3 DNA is TGTGCCAGCAGCCGGGGGGCCCGGTGGGATGAGCAGTTCTTC.

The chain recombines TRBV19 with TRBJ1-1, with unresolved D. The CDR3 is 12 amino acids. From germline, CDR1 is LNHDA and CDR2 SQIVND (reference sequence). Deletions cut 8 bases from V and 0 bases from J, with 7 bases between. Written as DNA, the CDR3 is TGTGCCAGTGCAGGCTTGAACACTGAAGCTTTCTTT. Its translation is CASAGLNTEAFF.

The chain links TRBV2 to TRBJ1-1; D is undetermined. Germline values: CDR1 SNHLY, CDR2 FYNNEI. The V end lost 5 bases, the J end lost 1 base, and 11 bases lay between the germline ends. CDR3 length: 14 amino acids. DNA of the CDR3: TGTGCCAGCAGTCCTCGGGGAAGGAACACTGAAGCTTTCTTT. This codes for CASSPRGRNTEAFF.

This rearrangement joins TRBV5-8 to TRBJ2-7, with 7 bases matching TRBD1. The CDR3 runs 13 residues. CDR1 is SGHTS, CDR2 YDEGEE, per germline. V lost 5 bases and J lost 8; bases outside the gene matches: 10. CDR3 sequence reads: CASSFRQGPQQYF. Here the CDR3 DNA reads TGTGCCAGCAGTTTCCGACAGGGCCCACAGCAGTACTTC.

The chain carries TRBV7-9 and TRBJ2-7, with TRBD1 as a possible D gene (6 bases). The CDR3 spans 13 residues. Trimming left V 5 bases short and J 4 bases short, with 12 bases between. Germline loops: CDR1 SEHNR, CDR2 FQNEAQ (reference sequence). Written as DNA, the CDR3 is TGTGCCAGCAGCCCTGCGACAGGTTACGAGCAGTACTTC. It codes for CASSPATGYEQYF.

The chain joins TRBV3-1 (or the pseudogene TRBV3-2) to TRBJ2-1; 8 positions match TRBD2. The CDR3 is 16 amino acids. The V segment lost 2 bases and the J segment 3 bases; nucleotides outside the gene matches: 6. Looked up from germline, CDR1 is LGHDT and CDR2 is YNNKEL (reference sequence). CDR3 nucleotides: TGTGCCAGCAGCCAATTCCGTAGCGGGGACTACAATGAGCAGTTCTTC. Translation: CASSQFRSGDYNEQFF.

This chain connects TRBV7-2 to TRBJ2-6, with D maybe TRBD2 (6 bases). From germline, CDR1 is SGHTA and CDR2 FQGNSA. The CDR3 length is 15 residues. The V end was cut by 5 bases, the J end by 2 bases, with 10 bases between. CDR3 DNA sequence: TGTGCCAGCAGCCCGGGGGAAGCTGGGGCCAACGTCCTGACTTTC. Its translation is CASSPGEAGANVLTF.

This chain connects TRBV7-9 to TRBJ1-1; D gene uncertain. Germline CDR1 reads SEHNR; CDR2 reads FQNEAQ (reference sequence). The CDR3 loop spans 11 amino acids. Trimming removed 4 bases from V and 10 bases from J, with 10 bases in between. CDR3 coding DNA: TGTGCCAGCAGCTATCGAGGTGGAGCTTTCTTT. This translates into CASSYRGGAFF. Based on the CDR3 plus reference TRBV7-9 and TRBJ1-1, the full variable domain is DTGVSQNPRHKITKRGQNVTFRCDPISEHNRLYWYRQTLGQGPEFLTYFQNEAQLEKSRLLSDRFSAERPKGSFSTLEIQRTEQGDSAMYLCASSYRGGAFFGQGTRLTVV.